This passage covers 32 T cell receptor beta chains from one sample sequenced in a study of neurological immune-mediated disorders. MiXCR was run by TCRdb on the 5' RACE reads, yielding one entry per CDR3 protein. This table holds tens of thousands of distinct CDR3 sequences, 4.5% to 6% found once. Specimen: PBMCs. These receptors all come from a woman aged 70-85 years with multiple sclerosis.

The table lists this clonotype with many counts. The chain links TRBV15 to TRBJ1-4; D is ambiguous. V lost 3 bases, J lost 4 bases, and 9 bases lay in between. This CDR3 region has 14 residues. CDR1 LNHNV and CDR2 YYDKDF come from the germline V gene (reference sequence). This chain's CDR3 is CATSSAGINEKLFF. The CDR3 bases are TGTGCCACCAGCAGTGCGGGGATTAATGAAAAACTGTTTTTT.

CDR3 nucleotides: TGTGCCACCAGCAGAGGTCGGGGTAGCCGATTCCGAAATGAGCAGTTCTTC. It yields the protein CATSRGRGSRFRNEQFF. This chain uses TRBV15 with TRBJ2-1; D possibly corresponds to TRBD2 (5 bases). Germline CDR1 and CDR2: LNHNV and YYDKDF (reference sequence). V shed 1 base and J shed 7 bases, with 20 bases lying between them. The CDR3 is 17 residues long.

The CDR3 loop reads CASSLYEAFF. In nucleotides, the CDR3 is TGTGCCAGCAGCTTATATGAAGCTTTCTTT. The V and J genes are TRBV7-9 and TRBJ1-1; D is ambiguous. The CDR3 runs 10 residues. The V end was cut by 2 bases, the J end by 7 bases, with 2 bases between. Germline CDR1 reads SEHNR; CDR2 reads FQNEAQ (reference sequence).

The sample holds many counts of this clonotype. The genes are TRBV4-1 and TRBJ2-5; 8 bases are a match to TRBD1. V lost 4 bases, J lost 2 bases, and 6 bases stayed unmatched. Germline CDR1 MGHRA, CDR2 YSYEKL. The length of the CDR3 is 15 residues. The CDR3 protein is CASSRHYRGQETQYF. Here the CDR3 DNA reads TGCGCCAGCAGCCGACACTACAGGGGGCAAGAGACCCAGTACTTC.

This clonotype was detected only a few times. The genes are TRBV5-1 and TRBJ1-4, with unresolved D. The CDR3 has 15 amino acids. CDR1 SGHRS and CDR2 YFSETQ come from the germline V gene. V dropped 3 bases and J dropped 0 bases, with 9 bases sitting between them. The CDR3 bases are TGCGCCAGCAGCTACAGTGGTGCAACTAATGAAAAACTGTTTTTT. Translation gives CASSYSGATNEKLFF.

This clonotype was detected many times. V is TRBV3-1 and J is TRBJ2-1; the match to TRBD2 covers 10 bases. The CDR3 length is 17 residues. The V segment lost 4 bases and the J segment 7 bases; nucleotides outside the gene matches: 13. The germline CDR1 and CDR2 sequences are LGHDT and YNNKEL (reference sequence). The DNA of the CDR3 is TGTGCCAGCAGCCCTCTCCAAGCGGGAGGGCCGATGAATGAGCAGTTCTTC. This gives the protein CASSPLQAGGPMNEQFF.

This clonotype was detected many times. The chain links TRBV20-1 to TRBJ2-1; no firm D call. Germline V gene sequence: CDR1 DFQATT, CDR2 SNEGSKA (reference sequence). The V gene lost 0 bases and the J gene lost 10 bases, with 16 bases spanning the gap. CDR3 length: 14 residues. The CDR3 DNA is TGCAGTGCTAGAGATAAGCCAGCTACCGGGGAGCAGTTCTTC. Encoded protein: CSARDKPATGEQFF.

The V and J genes are TRBV7-2 and TRBJ2-1, with 12 bases aligning to TRBD2. The CDR3 is 16 amino acids. The V segment lost 1 base and the J segment 5 bases; nucleotides outside the gene matches: 3. Germline-derived CDR1 and CDR2 are SGHTA and FQGNSA. CDR3 protein: CASSLGTSGRHNEQFF. The CDR3 DNA sequence: TGTGCCAGCAGCTTAGGCACTAGCGGGAGGCACAATGAGCAGTTCTTC.

Many counts were recorded for this clonotype. The V and J genes are TRBV5-1 and TRBJ2-1; a possible D gene is TRBD2 (6 bases). Germline V gene sequence: CDR1 SGHRS, CDR2 YFSETQ. Trimming took off 4 bases at V and 3 bases at J, with 14 bases between the two ends. The CDR3 covers 15 residues. Here the CDR3 reads CASSAPGTYYNEQFF. In nucleotides, the CDR3 is TGCGCCAGCAGCGCCCCCGGGACTTACTACAATGAGCAGTTCTTC.

This clonotype was counted many times. The rearrangement links TRBV7-9 to TRBJ1-1; weak D call: TRBD1 (6 bases). This CDR3 is 13 amino acids long. Trimming stripped 6 bases from V and 1 base from J, with 9 bases between. Per the germline V gene, CDR1 is SEHNR and CDR2 is FQNEAQ (reference sequence). Here the CDR3 reads CASRSQGNTEAFF. In nucleotides, the CDR3 is TGTGCCAGCAGATCACAGGGGAACACTGAAGCTTTCTTT. Combining the CDR3 with reference TRBV7-9 and TRBJ1-1 gives the whole variable domain DTGVSQNPRHKITKRGQNVTFRCDPISEHNRLYWYRQTLGQGPEFLTYFQNEAQLEKSRLLSDRFSAERPKGSFSTLEIQRTEQGDSAMYLCASRSQGNTEAFFGQGTRLTVV.

This chain uses TRBV30 with TRBJ2-4; D perhaps matches TRBD1 (6 bases). The V gene lost 1 base and the J gene lost 2 bases, with 15 bases spanning the gap. Germline-derived CDR1 and CDR2 are GTSNPN and SVGIG (reference sequence). This CDR3 comprises 16 residues. The CDR3 spells CAWSEDRSGSKNIQYF. The CDR3 bases are TGTGCCTGGAGTGAAGACAGGTCGGGGTCCAAAAACATTCAGTACTTC.

This clonotype was seen repeatedly, ten times or more. V gene TRBV10-3 combines with J gene TRBJ2-1; tentative D call: TRBD2 (6 bases). The CDR3 spans 17 residues. The V gene lost 4 bases and the J gene lost 0 bases, with 16 bases spanning the gap. CDR1 and CDR2 (germline): ENHRY, SYGVKD. The CDR3: CAISGSGAGSSYNEQFF. DNA for the CDR3: TGTGCCATCAGTGGGTCGGGCGCGGGAAGCTCCTACAATGAGCAGTTCTTC.

This clonotype was seen ten or more times. The CDR3 is CASSLGGRGGEAFF. The CDR3 coding sequence is TGTGCCAGCAGCTTAGGAGGGCGAGGCGGTGAAGCTTTCTTT. The genes are TRBV7-2 and TRBJ1-1; no clear D gene. This CDR3 has 14 amino acids. Deletions cut 1 base from V and 7 bases from J, with 13 bases between. The germline V gene has CDR1 SGHTA and CDR2 FQGNSA.

In its sample, this clonotype was seen many times. The chain couples TRBV20-1 to TRBJ1-1; D gene ambiguous. Trimming stripped 6 bases from V and 3 bases from J, with 20 bases between. The germline gives CDR1 DFQATT, CDR2 SNEGSKA (reference sequence). There are 15 residues in the CDR3. CDR3 coding DNA: TGCAGTGCGGAGGGCTTCCGGGCCGGGGACACTGAAGCTTTCTTT. Amino acids: CSAEGFRAGDTEAFF.

This clonotype was recorded many times. The chain uses TRBV4-3 and TRBJ2-2; TRBD1 might be the D (6 bases). V was cut by 0 bases and J by 5 bases, with 13 bases left in between. CDR3 size: 16 residues. Germline lookup yields CDR1 LGHNA and CDR2 YSLEER. The CDR3 loop reads CASSQESGAMTGELFF. The DNA of the CDR3 is TGCGCCAGCAGCCAAGAATCAGGGGCGATGACCGGGGAGCTGTTTTTT.

This clonotype occurred many times. This rearrangement joins TRBV28 to TRBJ2-5; 7 bases are a match to TRBD2. The germline CDR1 and CDR2 sequences are MDHEN and SYDVKM. The CDR3 covers 14 residues. The trim removed 10 bases at V and 5 bases at J, leaving 13 bases unmatched. CDR3 coding DNA: TGTGCCACCCAATCGGGAGGCAGTGGGGAGACCCAGTACTTC. Amino acids: CATQSGGSGETQYF.

This clonotype was counted many times. The rearrangement joins TRBV4-1 to TRBJ2-7, with TRBD2 matching 7 bases. The CDR3 consists of 15 residues. From germline, CDR1 is MGHRA and CDR2 YSYEKL. V dropped 4 bases and J dropped 3; count of bases not matched to a gene: 9. The CDR3 DNA reads as TGCGCCAGCAGCCTCCGGACTAGAAGGTTCTACGAGCAGTACTTC. It specifies CASSLRTRRFYEQYF.

Many counts were recorded for this clonotype. The V and J genes are TRBV7-9 and TRBJ2-3, with 8 bases fitting TRBD2. Looked up from germline, CDR1 is SEHNR and CDR2 is FQNEAQ (reference sequence). The length of the CDR3 is 16 residues. V trimming: 0 bases; J trimming: 3 bases; junction bases outside the gene matches: 5. Here the CDR3 DNA reads TGTGCCAGCAGCTTAGCGAGGGGGACTAGTACAGATACGCAGTATTTT. Amino acid sequence: CASSLARGTSTDTQYF.

This clonotype was observed at least ten times. V and J are TRBV2 and TRBJ2-2; D not resolved. CDR1 is SNHLY and CDR2 is FYNNEI in the germline V gene. The CDR3 is 14 amino acids. V shed 7 bases and J shed 2 bases, with 11 bases lying between them. CDR3 region: CASTAYDNTGELFF. Here the CDR3 DNA reads TGTGCCAGCACCGCCTATGACAACACCGGGGAGCTGTTTTTT.

This clonotype appeared many times. The V call is TRBV7-2, the J call TRBJ2-7; 9 bases match TRBD2. Unmatched junction bases numbered 14, after V lost 5 bases and J lost 3 bases. The CDR3 has 17 residues. Germline V gene data show CDR1 as SGHTA and CDR2 as FQGNSA. CDR3 DNA: TGTGCCAGCAGCCGAACAACAGGGGCGGGAGGGCTCTACGAGCAGTACTTC. This codes for CASSRTTGAGGLYEQYF.

This clonotype was detected many times. The V and J genes are TRBV5-1 and TRBJ2-7, with D tentatively TRBD2 (5 bases). V lost 4 bases, J lost 3 bases, and 14 bases lay in between. Germline lookup yields CDR1 SGHRS and CDR2 YFSETQ. The CDR3 runs 14 residues. The CDR3 nucleotides read TGCGCCAGCAGCGTCTTAGGACTTGACTACGAGCAGTACTTC. Amino acid sequence: CASSVLGLDYEQYF.

This clonotype was counted at least ten times. The chain uses TRBV12-3 or TRBV12-4 and TRBJ1-5; 7 positions match TRBD1. The J segment lost 7 bases and the V segment lost 1 base, leaving 4 bases of the junction unmatched. There are 14 residues in the CDR3. CDR3 amino acids: CASSLEQGRQPQHF. The CDR3, as DNA: TGTGCCAGCAGTTTAGAACAGGGGAGGCAGCCCCAGCATTTT.

CDR3 nucleotides: TGCGCCAGCAGCTTCCGGGATTACACAGATACGCAGTATTTT. Residues: CASSFRDYTDTQYF. V is TRBV5-1 and J is TRBJ2-3; a possible D gene is TRBD2 (5 bases). The CDR3 length is 14 residues. The germline CDR1 and CDR2 sequences are SGHRS and YFSETQ. V lost 2 bases to trimming and J lost 2 bases, with 9 bases between them. The whole variable domain, remainder taken from reference TRBV5-1 and TRBJ2-3, is KAGVTQTPRYLIKTRGQQVTLSCSPISGHRSVSWYQQTPGQGLQFLFEYFSETQRNKGNFPGRFSGRQFSNSRSEMNVSTLELGDSALYLCASSFRDYTDTQYFGPGTRLTVL.

This clonotype was seen more than once but under ten times. The gene calls are TRBV7-9 and TRBJ2-7, with 7 positions matching TRBD1. The trim removed 4 bases at V and 2 bases at J, leaving 5 bases unmatched. Germline CDR1 is SEHNR and CDR2 is FQNEAQ (reference sequence). CDR3 length: 14 residues. CDR3 sequence (DNA): TGTGCCAGCAGCTCATCCGGGACAGCCTACGAGCAGTACTTC. It is translated as CASSSSGTAYEQYF.

In its sample, this clonotype was seen many times. This chain uses TRBV20-1 with TRBJ2-3; 13 bases are shared with TRBD2. The CDR3 is 15 amino acids. Germline trimming cut 1 base from V and 3 bases from J; bases unmatched to any gene: 1. Germline CDR1 and CDR2: DFQATT and SNEGSKA (reference sequence). The CDR3 region is CSARGTSGGTDTQYF. DNA of the CDR3: TGCAGTGCTAGAGGGACTAGCGGGGGTACAGATACGCAGTATTTT.

This clonotype was counted many times. The chain is built from TRBV4-2 and TRBJ2-1; TRBD2 matches at 12 bases. This CDR3 region has 16 residues. Trimming removed 2 bases from V and 2 bases from J; junction bases left unmatched: 1. Germline CDR1 is LGHNA and CDR2 is YNFKEQ. As DNA, the CDR3 is TGTGCCAGCAGCCAAACTAGCGGGGGGACCTACAATGAGCAGTTCTTC. This gives the protein CASSQTSGGTYNEQFF.

In its sample, this clonotype was seen many times. Here the CDR3 DNA reads TGCGCCAGCAGCGCGGATCGAGTAGCGGGAGCCACAGATACGCAGTATTTT. It is translated as CASSADRVAGATDTQYF. The V gene is TRBV4-3, the J gene TRBJ2-3; 9 positions agree with TRBD2. The CDR3 extends over 17 amino acids. Looked up from germline, CDR1 is LGHNA and CDR2 is YSLEER. V was clipped by 5 bases and J by 2 bases; unmatched bases: 11.

The table lists this clonotype with many counts. V and J are TRBV9 and TRBJ2-2, with 7 bases matching TRBD1. The CDR3 contains 14 residues. V dropped 4 bases and J dropped 5; count of bases not matched to a gene: 5. CDR1 is SGDLS, CDR2 YYNGEE, per germline. The CDR3 sequence: CASSMTTGTGELFF. The CDR3 DNA follows: TGTGCCAGCAGCATGACGACAGGGACCGGGGAGCTGTTTTTT.

There are many counts of this clonotype. The chain's CDR3 is CASSQGSGTSSLYEQYF. In nucleotides, the CDR3 is TGCGCCAGCAGCCAAGGTAGTGGGACTTCAAGCCTTTACGAGCAGTACTTC. This chain uses TRBV4-1 with TRBJ2-7; tentative D call: TRBD2 (6 bases). Germline values: CDR1 MGHRA, CDR2 YSYEKL. The CDR3 spans 17 residues. Trimming left V 1 base short and J 4 bases short, with 20 bases between.

This clonotype was counted many times. This chain uses TRBV4-1 with TRBJ2-1; D not resolved. Germline CDR1 and CDR2: MGHRA and YSYEKL. CDR3 length: 16 amino acids. V was shortened by 4 bases and J by 5 bases, with 18 bases between the two germline ends. CDR3 region: CASSLLSRNLHNEQFF. DNA for the CDR3: TGCGCCAGCAGCCTACTTAGCCGGAACCTACACAATGAGCAGTTCTTC.

This clonotype was found a few times. V and J are TRBV12-3 or TRBV12-4 and TRBJ2-7; 8 nucleotides align to TRBD2. The J segment lost 6 bases and the V segment lost 6 bases, leaving 10 bases of the junction unmatched. The CDR3 loop spans 14 amino acids. CDR3 nucleotide sequence: TGTGCCAGCAGCCCCAGCGGGAGAAAGACCGAGCAGTACTTC. It encodes CASSPSGRKTEQYF.

The chain recombines TRBV7-2 with TRBJ1-2; D is unclear. Germline V gene data show CDR1 as SGHTA and CDR2 as FQGNSA. The CDR3 covers 16 residues. The ends were cut back, 1 base at V and 0 bases at J, with 12 bases in the middle. The CDR3 DNA sequence: TGTGCCAGCAGCTTAGAGTGGGCAGCTACTAACTATGGCTACACCTTC. Protein sequence: CASSLEWAATNYGYTF.